Below, 16 T cell receptor beta chains from the same sample are listed, as sequenced in a study of cytomegalovirus exposure and HLA in healthy donors. TCRdb's copy holds only in-frame clones and misses some; the assay was immunoSEQ multiplex PCR. The table has some 50,000 clones, 90% to 95% seen once. Sequenced sample: PBMCs. The receptor source for this set is a woman aged 18-35 years in good health and CMV-seronegative.

The table lists this clone with a count of one. This chain uses TRBV5-8 with TRBJ2-7; a weak D match, TRBD1 (6 bases). Germline CDR1 and CDR2: SGHTS and YDEGEE. The CDR3 is 15 amino acids. The ends were cut back, 2 bases at V and 7 bases at J, with 19 bases in the middle. The CDR3 reads CASSFIQGERGEQYV. DNA for the CDR3: TGTGCCAGCAGCTTTATACAGGGAGAAAGAGGGGAGCAGTACGTC.

This chain uses TRBV9 with TRBJ1-2, with 7 bases aligning to TRBD1. The length of the CDR3 is 13 residues. J lost 2 bases, V lost 2 bases, and 0 bases had no gene match. The germline V gene has CDR1 SGDLS and CDR2 YYNGEE. DNA for the CDR3: TGTGCCAGCAGCGTGGGACAGAACTATGGCTACACCTTC. This translates into CASSVGQNYGYTF.

This rearrangement joins TRBV19 to TRBJ2-1, with 16 bases lining up with TRBD2. CDR3 size: 20 residues. The germline V gene has CDR1 LNHDA and CDR2 SQIVND (reference sequence). Losses at the gene ends were 5 bases for V and 5 bases for J; bases not matched to a gene: 15. DNA of the CDR3: TGTGCCAGTAGTGTCTCCGGGACTAGCGGGAGGGCCTTCCCGAACAATGAGCAGTTCTTC. It is translated as CASSVSGTSGRAFPNNEQFF.

This chain connects TRBV5-4 to TRBJ2-3, with 8 bases fitting TRBD2. This CDR3 has 19 amino acids. Trimming removed 4 bases from V and 0 bases from J; junction bases left unmatched: 16. The V gene's germline CDR1 is SGHNT and CDR2 YYREEE (reference sequence). This CDR3 is CASSLAVAGRESSTDTQYF. DNA of the CDR3: TGTGCCAGCAGCCTGGCGGTAGCGGGAAGAGAATCTAGCACAGATACGCAGTATTTT.

This chain joins TRBV4-3 and TRBJ1-3; D may be TRBD1 (5 bases). V was shortened by 0 bases and J by 4 bases, with 10 bases between the two germline ends. Germline CDR1 is LGHNA and CDR2 is YSLEER. This CDR3 is 15 amino acids long. CDR3 nucleotide sequence: TGCGCCAGCAGCCAAGAACGGGGGTCCGGAAACACCATATATTTT. As protein: CASSQERGSGNTIYF.

V gene TRBV11-3 combines with J gene TRBJ1-2; unclear D gene. The V end was cut by 1 base, the J end by 3 bases, with 15 bases between. Germline CDR1 and CDR2: SGHNT and YENEEA. The length of the CDR3 is 16 residues. The CDR3 sequence: CASSLGGPAVYYGYTF. The CDR3 bases are TGTGCCAGCAGCTTAGGAGGGCCCGCGGTCTACTATGGCTACACCTTC.

The J gene is TRBJ1-2, the V gene TRBV6-5, with D uncertain. Deletions cut 10 bases from V and 1 base from J, with 13 bases between. Germline values: CDR1 MNHEY, CDR2 SVGAGI. The CDR3 has 13 amino acids. CDR3 nucleotide sequence: TGTGCCACAGCGGGATCTATTAACTATGGCTACACCTTC. Its protein product is CATAGSINYGYTF.

The rearrangement uses TRBV5-6 and TRBJ1-3, with TRBD1 matching over 12 bases. CDR3 length equals 16 residues. Germline trimming cut 4 bases from V and 3 bases from J; bases unmatched to any gene: 5. Germline values: CDR1 SGHDT, CDR2 YYEEEE. The CDR3 here is CASSPGQGARGNTIYF. The CDR3 bases are TGTGCCAGCAGCCCGGGACAGGGGGCGCGTGGAAACACCATATATTTT. The full variable domain, completed using reference TRBV5-6 and TRBJ1-3, is DAGVTQSPTHLIKTRGQQVTLRCSPKSGHDTVSWYQQALGQGPQFIFQYYEEEERQRGNFPDRFSGHQFPNYSSELNVNALLLGDSALYLCASSPGQGARGNTIYFGEGSWLTVV.

The chain recombines TRBV18 with TRBJ1-1; tentative D call: TRBD1 (5 bases). The germline V gene has CDR1 KGHSH and CDR2 LQKENI. The V end lost 3 bases, the J end lost 1 base, and 18 bases lay between the germline ends. This CDR3 is 17 amino acids long. CDR3 protein: CASSPQILVRGNTEAFF. The CDR3 nucleotides are TGTGCCAGCTCACCCCAAATTTTAGTTAGGGGGAACACTGAAGCTTTCTTT.

The chain has TRBV28 and TRBJ1-2; 7 positions match TRBD1. Per germline, CDR1 MDHEN and CDR2 SYDVKM. The ends lost 4 bases at V and 5 bases at J; junction bases unmatched: 4. The length of the CDR3 is 13 residues. Written as DNA, the CDR3 is TGTGCCAGCAGTTACGACAGGGAATATGGCTACACCTTC. It is translated as CASSYDREYGYTF.

The chain carries TRBV11-3 and TRBJ2-7, with a tentative D call TRBD1 (5 bases). Looked up from germline, CDR1 is SGHNT and CDR2 is YENEEA. Trimming removed 3 bases from V and 3 bases from J, with 12 bases in between. The CDR3 totals 14 residues. DNA for the CDR3: TGTGCCAGCAGCTTCGGAGCAGGGCTCTACGAGCAGTACTTC. It specifies CASSFGAGLYEQYF.

The CDR3 sequence: CASSLDRVAGELFF. The CDR3 DNA sequence: TGTGCCAGCAGTCTGGACAGGGTGGCCGGGGAGCTGTTTTTT. The rearrangement uses TRBV2 and TRBJ2-2; 8 bases line up with TRBD1. Germline CDR1 and CDR2: SNHLY and FYNNEI. The V and J ends lost 5 bases and 6 bases, in that order; junction bases with no gene match: 5. The CDR3 covers 14 residues.

V usage is TRBV27 and J usage is TRBJ1-5; maybe TRBD1 (6 bases). V was pared by 6 bases and J by 2 bases, with 14 bases between. Germline V gene data show CDR1 as MNHEY and CDR2 as SMNVEV (reference sequence). The CDR3 extends over 15 amino acids. The CDR3 reads CASSSIQGRNQPQHF. In DNA form, the CDR3 reads TGTGCCAGCAGCTCCATACAGGGTCGCAATCAGCCCCAGCATTTT.

As for this clone: A read error may produce the germline difference seen at one junction end. V gene TRBV6-5 combines with J gene TRBJ1-2; D is perhaps TRBD1 (5 bases). CDR3 length: 14 amino acids. CDR1 and CDR2 (germline): MNHEY, SVGAGI. The CDR3 protein is CASTYSPGGYGYTF. The CDR3, as DNA: TGTGCCAGCACTTACTCACCCGGGGGTTACGGCTACACCTTC.

The rearrangement joins TRBV2 to TRBJ2-5; TRBD1 matches 7 bases. Trimming took 7 bases from V and 3 from J; bases not matched to a gene: 5. The CDR3 contains 13 residues. The germline V gene encodes CDR1 SNHLY and CDR2 FYNNEI. This CDR3 is CASTLQGKETQYF. The CDR3 bases are TGTGCCAGCACCCTACAGGGGAAAGAGACCCAGTACTTC.

The V call is TRBV27, the J call TRBJ2-1, with 12 positions matching TRBD1. Germline V gene lookup returns CDR1 MNHEY and CDR2 SMNVEV (reference sequence). Trimming cost V 5 bases and J 5 bases; bases outside gene matches: 13. This CDR3 has 18 residues. CDR3 sequence (DNA): TGTGCCAGCAGTGGACGGGACAGGGGGCTAGCGGGGAACAATGAGCAGTTCTTC. Its protein product is CASSGRDRGLAGNNEQFF.